The T cell receptor (beta chain) under discussion was sequenced for a study of metastatic and nonmetastatic thyroid tumors. The wider study: Repertoire comparison spanned blood and tumor or nodule tissue of malignant and benign thyroid patients.

Regarding the study as a whole: Within blood and tumor, benign nodules reportedly had significantly lower TCR beta diversity than malignant thyroid tumors did.

Looked up from germline, CDR1 is SGHAT and CDR2 is FQNNGV. V lost 4 bases and J lost 1, with 10 bases in between. The CDR3 sequence is 15 residues long. This clone was picked up a small number of times. Its antigen remains unidentified. In the original workflow: Clinicopathological groups of papillary thyroid cancer showed CDR3 differences that were used to build a distant-metastasis classifier. TCRdb re-called clones via MiXCR from the PCR reads. The V and J calls and clone size are TCRdb's, not the authors'. The sample consists of approximately 90,000 clones, 8% to 9.5% of them appearing once. Ahead of thyroid surgery, no patient had received treatment of any kind.

The clonotype comes from a female donor with papillary thyroid cancer or a benign thyroid nodule (not recorded which). Some clones in this sample may be carry-over from other donors' samples. The chain couples TRBV11-2 to TRBJ2-2; no clear D gene. The sequencing input was blood. CDR3: CASSSVALNTGELFF. CDR3 DNA sequence: TGTGCCAGCAGCTCCGTGGCTTTGAACACCGGGGAGCTGTTTTTT.